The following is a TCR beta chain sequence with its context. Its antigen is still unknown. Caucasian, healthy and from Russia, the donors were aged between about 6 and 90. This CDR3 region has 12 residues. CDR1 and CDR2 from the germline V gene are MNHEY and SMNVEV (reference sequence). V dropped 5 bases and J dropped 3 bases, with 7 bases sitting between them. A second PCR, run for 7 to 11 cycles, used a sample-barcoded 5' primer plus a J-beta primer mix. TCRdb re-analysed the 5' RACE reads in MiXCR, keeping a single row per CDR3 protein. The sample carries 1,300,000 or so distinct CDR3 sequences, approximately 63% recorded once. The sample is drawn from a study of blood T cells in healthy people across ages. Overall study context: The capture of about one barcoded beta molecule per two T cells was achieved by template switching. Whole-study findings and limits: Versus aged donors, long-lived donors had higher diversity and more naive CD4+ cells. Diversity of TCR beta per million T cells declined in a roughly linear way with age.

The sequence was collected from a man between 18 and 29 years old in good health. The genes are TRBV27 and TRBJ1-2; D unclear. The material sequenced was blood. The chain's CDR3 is CASSGPDYGYTF. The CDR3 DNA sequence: TGTGCCAGCAGTGGACCGGACTATGGCTACACCTTC.